A single T cell receptor beta chain is shown here with its context. The source of the sample is a study of OX40 agonist ivuxolimab in advanced cancers. Using immunoSEQ multiplex PCR, the repertoire was profiled, and TCRdb retains in-frame clones only, with some absent. The table includes 65,000 to 85,000 clones, more than 85% detected once. Specimen: CD4+ or CD8+ T cells sorted from blood, collected in a trial of the OX40 agonist ivuxolimab. The receptor was derived from an adult with an advanced solid tumor such as melanoma, head and neck, liver or kidney cancer.

The DNA for the CDR3 is TGTGCCACCAGCAGAGGGGGAGAGACCCAGTACTTC. This sequence encodes CATSRGGETQYF. V and J are TRBV15 and TRBJ2-5; D ambiguous. The CDR3 spans 12 residues. The germline V and J ends were trimmed by 1 base and 4 bases, with 4 bases remaining between them. Germline V gene data show CDR1 as LNHNV and CDR2 as YYDKDF (reference sequence).